This TCR beta chain was identified in a study of T cell repertoires in cytomegalovirus infection. Across the whole study: CMV epitopes that were recently identified and HLA-C-restricted were used alongside well-studied HLA-B-restricted ones.

Overall study results and limits: CMV-specific HLA-C-restricted TCR beta clonotypes dominated the ex vivo response. CMV carriers having the relevant HLA were flagged by cumulative public TCR beta family frequency.

As to this clonotype: Its specificity is unknown.

TCRdb fed the reads into MiXCR, producing one record per CDR3 protein. The sample comprises some 480,000 distinct CDR3 sequences, about 33% of which are singletons, and about a sixth rests with the top ten. The source was cultured PBMCs, collected from culture after CMV antigen stimulation. The clonotype originates from a human donor in good health (CMV status not recorded). Some clones in this sample may be carry-over from other donors' samples.

The CDR3 protein is CASSMAGRGGNQPQHF. The CDR3 DNA reads TGTGCCAGTAGTATGGCGGGGAGGGGTGGCAATCAGCCCCAGCATTTT. V gene TRBV19 combines with J gene TRBJ1-5; D is possibly TRBD1 (5 bases). CDR3 length: 16 amino acids. Trimming pared 3 bases from V and 2 bases from J, leaving 14 bases between. In germline, CDR1 is LNHDA, CDR2 SQIVND (reference sequence).